The 26 T cell receptor beta chains below all came from one sample that was sequenced in a study of blood T cell repertoires in COVID-19. Profiled with immunoSEQ multiplex PCR; TCRdb holds only in-frame clones, not every one. This repertoire shows about 53,000 clones, 70% to 85% found once; its top ten account for about 14%. The sample was peripheral blood. These receptors came from a human donor in a cohort sampled during active COVID-19.

This clone qualifies as medium-sized (0.01 to 0.1%). The gene calls are TRBV7-9 and TRBJ2-7; D gene ambiguous. CDR3 length equals 11 residues. Per germline, CDR1 SEHNR and CDR2 FQNEAQ (reference sequence). V was cut by 5 bases and J by 2 bases, with 4 bases left in between. Here the CDR3 reads CASSGPYEQYF. The DNA of the CDR3 is TGTGCCAGCAGCGGCCCCTACGAGCAGTACTTC.

The rearrangement uses TRBV11-1 and TRBJ2-1, with TRBD1 matching 7 bases. The germline gives CDR1 SGHAT, CDR2 FQDESV (reference sequence). The ends lost 5 bases at V and 6 bases at J; junction bases unmatched: 10. This CDR3 is 15 amino acids long. The CDR3 DNA sequence: TGTGCCAGCAGCCCGGGACAGCGAGAACTCAATGAGCAGTTCTTC. It yields the protein CASSPGQRELNEQFF.

The V call is TRBV4-2, the J call TRBJ1-2; the D is unclear. CDR1 is LGHNA, CDR2 YNFKEQ, per germline. V was pared by 0 bases and J by 5 bases, with 13 bases between. The CDR3 consists of 15 residues. CDR3 DNA: TGTGCCAGCAGCCAAGAGTGGGGTGCGGGGTATGGCTACACCTTC. Translation gives CASSQEWGAGYGYTF.

A single count supports this clone. The genes are TRBV28 and TRBJ2-4; D possibly corresponds to TRBD1 (6 bases). V gave up 4 bases and J gave up 0 bases, with 13 bases separating them. Germline CDR1 reads MDHEN; CDR2 reads SYDVKM. CDR3 length equals 16 residues. The CDR3 region has the DNA TGTGCCAGCAGTTCCTGGGACACTTTAGCCAAAAACATTCAGTACTTC. As protein: CASSSWDTLAKNIQYF.

The chain is built from TRBV18 and TRBJ1-2; the D gene is possibly TRBD1 (5 bases). Trimming pared 3 bases from V and 6 bases from J, leaving 14 bases between. CDR1 is KGHSH, CDR2 LQKENI, per germline. The CDR3 is made up of 14 amino acids. The CDR3 nucleotides read TGTGCCAGCTCACCGTTACAGGAAGAGAATGGCTACACCTTC. Its translation: CASSPLQEENGYTF.

The chain carries TRBV11-2 and TRBJ1-1, with a possible D match to TRBD1 (6 bases). V dropped 0 bases and J dropped 6 bases, with 14 bases sitting between them. The length of the CDR3 is 15 residues. Per germline, CDR1 SGHAT and CDR2 FQNNGV. The DNA for the CDR3 is TGTGCCAGCAGCTTAGACGGACAGACTGGCGCTGAAGCTTTCTTT. Translating gives CASSLDGQTGAEAFF.

V is TRBV18 and J is TRBJ1-1, with a weak D call TRBD1 (5 bases). Germline V gene lookup returns CDR1 KGHSH and CDR2 LQKENI. This CDR3 comprises 13 residues. V lost 6 bases, J lost 3 bases, and 11 bases lay in between. CDR3 coding DNA: TGTGCCAGCTCTGCGGGGGGGGACACTGAAGCTTTCTTT. Its protein product is CASSAGGDTEAFF.

The rearrangement joins TRBV15 to TRBJ2-5, with D tentatively TRBD1 (6 bases). V was shortened by 1 base and J by 3 bases, with 15 bases between the two germline ends. Germline CDR1 LNHNV, CDR2 YYDKDF (reference sequence). CDR3 size: 16 residues. For the CDR3, the DNA is TGTGCCACCAGCAGAGGATGGGGCGCAGGGGAAGAGACCCAGTACTTC. Its protein product is CATSRGWGAGEETQYF.

The chain is built from TRBV5-5 and TRBJ2-2, with 7 bases that match TRBD2. The CDR3 is 15 residues long. Germline V gene sequence: CDR1 SGHKS, CDR2 YYEKEE (reference sequence). V lost 4 bases to trimming and J lost 4 bases; unmatched junction nucleotides: 7. CDR3: CASSIAGDSTGELFF. The DNA of the CDR3 is TGTGCCAGCAGCATTGCGGGGGATTCCACCGGGGAGCTGTTTTTT. The whole variable domain, remainder taken from reference TRBV5-5 and TRBJ2-2, is DAGVTQSPTHLIKTRGQQVTLRCSPISGHKSVSWYQQVLGQGPQFIFQYYEKEERGRGNFPDRFSARQFPNYSSELNVNALLLGDSALYLCASSIAGDSTGELFFGEGSRLTVL.

This chain joins TRBV6-6 and TRBJ2-3; D remains unclear. V was cut by 0 bases and J by 0 bases, with 10 bases left in between. Germline-derived CDR1 and CDR2 are MNHNY and SVGAGI (reference sequence). The CDR3 is 16 residues long. CDR3 amino acids: CASSYSGYSSTDTQYF. CDR3 in DNA: TGTGCCAGCAGTTACTCGGGCTACTCTAGCACAGATACGCAGTATTTT.

This clone has more than one count but fewer than ten. This chain links TRBV3-1 (or the pseudogene TRBV3-2) with TRBJ2-1, with D possibly matching TRBD1 (6 bases). The CDR3 sequence is 16 residues long. Germline CDR1 LGHDT, CDR2 YNNKEL (reference sequence). Trimming stripped 0 bases from V and 6 bases from J, with 15 bases between. Here the CDR3 DNA reads TGTGCCAGCAGCCAAGAGCAGGGGTTTGTTTTCAATGAGCAGTTCTTC. Translating it yields CASSQEQGFVFNEQFF.

This chain links TRBV4-1 with TRBJ2-7, with 7 nucleotides matching TRBD2. Trimming removed 2 bases from V and 3 bases from J; junction bases left unmatched: 10. The CDR3 totals 16 residues. Germline CDR1 MGHRA, CDR2 YSYEKL. The DNA of the CDR3 is TGCGCCAGCAGCCAACCAACTAGCGTCTCTCGCTACGAGCAGTACTTC. Amino acids: CASSQPTSVSRYEQYF.

This clone was counted once. This chain connects TRBV19 to TRBJ1-1, with 7 bases matching TRBD1. The J segment lost 3 bases and the V segment lost 9 bases, leaving 7 bases of the junction unmatched. The CDR3 consists of 13 residues. Germline CDR1 reads LNHDA; CDR2 reads SQIVND (reference sequence). The chain's CDR3 is CASQDRVYTEAFF. CDR3 in DNA: TGTGCCAGCCAAGACAGGGTGTACACTGAAGCTTTCTTT.

The chain links TRBV7-2 to TRBJ2-5, with 7 bases that match TRBD1. The CDR3 is 15 residues long. Germline trimming cut 1 base from V and 3 bases from J; bases unmatched to any gene: 5. The germline V gene encodes CDR1 SGHTA and CDR2 FQGNSA. The CDR3 region is CASSLGDRVKETQYF. The CDR3 region has the DNA TGTGCCAGCAGCTTAGGAGACAGGGTCAAAGAGACCCAGTACTTC.

This sequence joins TRBV27 and TRBJ2-2, with D hard to call. This CDR3 contains 12 residues. Per germline, CDR1 MNHEY and CDR2 SMNVEV (reference sequence). The germline V and J ends were trimmed by 6 bases and 4 bases, with 6 bases remaining between them. CDR3 loop: CASSPSTGELFF. In DNA form, the CDR3 reads TGTGCCAGCAGCCCGTCCACCGGGGAGCTGTTTTTT.

CDR3 sequence reads: CASSESFGVGHEQFF. As DNA, the CDR3 is TGTGCCAGCAGTGAATCGTTTGGAGTAGGCCATGAGCAGTTCTTC. The chain joins TRBV6-1 to TRBJ2-1; D gene unclear. CDR1 is MNHNS and CDR2 is SASEGT in the germline V gene. There are 15 residues in the CDR3. The ends were cut back, 2 bases at V and 8 bases at J, with 16 bases in the middle.

The chain links TRBV7-9 to TRBJ2-2; D call uncertain. CDR1 is SEHNR, CDR2 FQNEAQ, per germline (reference sequence). CDR3 size: 14 residues. With 1 base removed from V and 1 base from J, the gap between germline ends came to 4 bases. This chain's CDR3 is CASSLGQNTGELFF. DNA for the CDR3: TGTGCCAGCAGCTTAGGACAGAACACCGGGGAGCTGTTTTTT.

CDR3 in DNA: TGTGCCAGCAGCTTTACGCCGGGTAAAAACATTCAGTACTTC. This encodes CASSFTPGKNIQYF. V usage is TRBV7-9 and J usage is TRBJ2-4; unclear D gene. The germline V and J ends were trimmed by 3 bases and 4 bases, with 10 bases remaining between them. This CDR3 spans 14 amino acids. From germline, CDR1 is SEHNR and CDR2 FQNEAQ (reference sequence).

The chain combines TRBV3-1 (or the pseudogene TRBV3-2) with TRBJ2-5; D is possibly TRBD2 (6 bases). Trimming left V 0 bases short and J 1 base short, with 9 bases between. The CDR3 runs to 15 residues. The germline CDR1 and CDR2 sequences are LGHDT and YNNKEL (reference sequence). The CDR3 region is CASSQDRGIQETQYF. The CDR3 coding sequence is TGTGCCAGCAGCCAAGATCGGGGGATCCAAGAGACCCAGTACTTC.

V gene TRBV5-1 combines with J gene TRBJ2-1; 8 nucleotides match TRBD2. CDR1 and CDR2 (germline): SGHRS, YFSETQ. This CDR3 spans 16 amino acids. V dropped 2 bases and J dropped 2; count of bases not matched to a gene: 6. The CDR3 nucleotides are TGCGCCAGCAGCTTAAACCCGGGACTAGCCTACAATGAGCAGTTCTTC. It specifies CASSLNPGLAYNEQFF. The variable domain in full, with the rest retrieved from reference TRBV5-1 and TRBJ2-1, is KAGVTQTPRYLIKTRGQQVTLSCSPISGHRSVSWYQQTPGQGLQFLFEYFSETQRNKGNFPGRFSGRQFSNSRSEMNVSTLELGDSALYLCASSLNPGLAYNEQFFGPGTRLTVL.

This sequence joins TRBV2 and TRBJ1-6; no firm D call. Germline CDR1 is SNHLY and CDR2 is FYNNEI. The V gene lost 3 bases and the J gene lost 0 bases, with 6 bases spanning the gap. There are 15 residues in the CDR3. CDR3 sequence reads: CASSDSSSYNSPLHF. The DNA of the CDR3 is TGTGCCAGCAGTGATTCGAGCTCCTATAATTCACCCCTCCACTTT. Full variable domain (outside the CDR3, taken from reference TRBV2 and TRBJ1-6): EPEVTQTPSHQVTQMGQEVILRCVPISNHLYFYWYRQILGQKVEFLVSFYNNEISEKSEIFDDQFSVERPDGSNFTLKIRSTKLEDSAMYFCASSDSSSYNSPLHFGNGTRLTVT.

This chain connects TRBV7-9 to TRBJ2-1; perhaps TRBD2 as D (6 bases). Germline V gives CDR1 SEHNR, CDR2 FQNEAQ (reference sequence). V lost 2 bases and J 4 bases, leaving 15 bases between the germline ends. The CDR3 is made up of 16 amino acids. The CDR3 loop reads CASSLTGGAAYNEQFF. In DNA, the CDR3 is TGTGCCAGCAGCTTAACGGGCGGGGCCGCATACAATGAGCAGTTCTTC.

This clone was recorded a few times. The chain couples TRBV6-6 to TRBJ2-5; 11 bases are a match to TRBD2. In germline, CDR1 is MNHNY, CDR2 SVGAGI (reference sequence). V lost 5 bases, J lost 0 bases, and 11 bases stayed unmatched. CDR3 length equals 18 residues. CDR3 protein: CASSRTDGTSGYQETQYF. DNA for the CDR3: TGTGCCAGCAGTCGAACCGACGGGACTAGCGGTTACCAAGAGACCCAGTACTTC.

The chain links TRBV2 to TRBJ1-6; possibly TRBD1 for D (5 bases). Trimming took off 6 bases at V and 10 bases at J, with 10 bases between the two ends. This CDR3 has 12 amino acids. Germline CDR1 is SNHLY and CDR2 is FYNNEI. The CDR3 nucleotides are TGTGCCAGCAGGATAGGGGAATCACCCCTCCACTTT. Protein: CASRIGESPLHF.

The V call is TRBV4-3, the J call TRBJ2-2; weak D call: TRBD2 (6 bases). The CDR3 is made up of 18 amino acids. The germline V gene has CDR1 LGHNA and CDR2 YSLEER. V lost 3 bases and J 3 bases, leaving 20 bases between the germline ends. Here the CDR3 DNA reads TGCGCCAGCAGCCAGGACGTCGGGGGAACTTCTTACACCGGGGAGCTGTTTTTT. Amino acid sequence: CASSQDVGGTSYTGELFF.

V gene TRBV7-2 combines with J gene TRBJ2-5, with 7 bases matching TRBD2. CDR3 size: 16 residues. J gave up 1 base and V 1 base, and 6 bases lay outside the gene matches. CDR1 and CDR2 (germline): SGHTA, FQGNSA. In DNA, the CDR3 is TGTGCCAGCAGCTTAGGTCTAGCGGTAACCCAAGAGACCCAGTACTTC. Translating gives CASSLGLAVTQETQYF.